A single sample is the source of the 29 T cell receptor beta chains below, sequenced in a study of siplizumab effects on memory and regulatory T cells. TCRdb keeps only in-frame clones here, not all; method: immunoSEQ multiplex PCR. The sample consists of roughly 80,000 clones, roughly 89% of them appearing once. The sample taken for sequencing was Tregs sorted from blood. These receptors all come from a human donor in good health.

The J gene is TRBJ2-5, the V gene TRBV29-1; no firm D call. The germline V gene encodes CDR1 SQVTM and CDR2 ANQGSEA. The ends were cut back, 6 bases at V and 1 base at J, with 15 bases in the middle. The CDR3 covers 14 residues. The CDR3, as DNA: TGCAGCGTATCCTTAGGACGGACCCAAGAGACCCAGTACTTC. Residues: CSVSLGRTQETQYF.

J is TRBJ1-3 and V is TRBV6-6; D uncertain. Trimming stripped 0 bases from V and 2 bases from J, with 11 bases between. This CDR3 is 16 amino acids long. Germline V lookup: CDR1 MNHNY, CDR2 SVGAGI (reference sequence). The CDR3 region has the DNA TGTGCCAGCAGTTACTCGAGAAACTATGCTGGAAACACCATATATTTT. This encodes CASSYSRNYAGNTIYF.

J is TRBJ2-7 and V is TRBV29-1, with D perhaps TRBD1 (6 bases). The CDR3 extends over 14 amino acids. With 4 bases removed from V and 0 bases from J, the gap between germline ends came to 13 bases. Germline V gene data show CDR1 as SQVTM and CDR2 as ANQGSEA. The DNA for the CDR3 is TGCAGCGTTGGAGGGACACGGATCTCCTACGAGCAGTACTTC. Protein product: CSVGGTRISYEQYF.

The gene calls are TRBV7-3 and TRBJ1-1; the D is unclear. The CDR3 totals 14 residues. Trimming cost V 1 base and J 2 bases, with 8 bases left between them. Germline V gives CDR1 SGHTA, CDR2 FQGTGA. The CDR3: CASSLKAANTEAFF. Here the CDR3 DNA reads TGTGCCAGCAGCTTAAAGGCAGCCAACACTGAAGCTTTCTTT.

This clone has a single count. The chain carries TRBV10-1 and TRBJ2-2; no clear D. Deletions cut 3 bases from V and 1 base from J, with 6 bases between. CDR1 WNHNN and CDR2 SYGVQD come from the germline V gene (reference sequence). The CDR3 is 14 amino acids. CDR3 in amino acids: CASSDLMNTGELFF. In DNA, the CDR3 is TGCGCCAGCAGTGACCTAATGAACACCGGGGAGCTGTTTTTT.

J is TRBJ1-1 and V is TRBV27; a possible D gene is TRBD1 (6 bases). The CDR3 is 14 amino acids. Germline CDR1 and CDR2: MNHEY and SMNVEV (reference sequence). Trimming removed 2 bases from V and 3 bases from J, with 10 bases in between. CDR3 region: CASSLRGLDTEAFF. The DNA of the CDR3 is TGTGCCAGCAGTTTAAGGGGGTTGGACACTGAAGCTTTCTTT.

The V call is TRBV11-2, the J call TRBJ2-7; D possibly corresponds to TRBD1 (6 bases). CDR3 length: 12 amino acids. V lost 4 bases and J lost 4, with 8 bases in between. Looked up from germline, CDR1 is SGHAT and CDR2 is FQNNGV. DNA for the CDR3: TGTGCCAGCAGCTCAGGACAGTACGAGCAGTACTTC. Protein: CASSSGQYEQYF.

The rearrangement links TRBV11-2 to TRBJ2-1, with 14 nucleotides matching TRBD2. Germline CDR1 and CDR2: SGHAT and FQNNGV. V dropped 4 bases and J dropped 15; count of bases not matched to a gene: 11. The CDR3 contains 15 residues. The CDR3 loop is CASSSLGTSGGLRFF. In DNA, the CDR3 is TGTGCCAGCAGCTCCCTCGGGACTAGCGGGGGTTTAAGGTTCTTC.

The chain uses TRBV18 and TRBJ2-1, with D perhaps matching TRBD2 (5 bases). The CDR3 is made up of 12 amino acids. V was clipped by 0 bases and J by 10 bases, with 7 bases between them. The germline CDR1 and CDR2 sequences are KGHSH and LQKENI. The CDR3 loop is CASSPPTGEQFF. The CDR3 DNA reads TGTGCCAGCTCACCACCGACGGGGGAGCAGTTCTTC.

CDR3 protein: CASSVDPWRPTQFF. CDR3 DNA: TGTGCCAGCAGCGTAGACCCATGGCGACCTACGCAATTCTTC. The gene calls are TRBV9 and TRBJ2-1; unclear D gene. V shed 0 bases and J shed 16 bases, with 20 bases lying between them. This CDR3 has 14 residues. Germline CDR1 SGDLS, CDR2 YYNGEE.

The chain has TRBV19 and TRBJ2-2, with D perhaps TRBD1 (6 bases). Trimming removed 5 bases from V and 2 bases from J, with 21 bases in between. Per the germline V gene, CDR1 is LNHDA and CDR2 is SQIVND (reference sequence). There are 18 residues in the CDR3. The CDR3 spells CASSQSSRGRGNTGELFF. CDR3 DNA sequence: TGTGCCAGTAGTCAAAGTAGTCGGGGCAGGGGAAACACCGGGGAGCTGTTTTTT.

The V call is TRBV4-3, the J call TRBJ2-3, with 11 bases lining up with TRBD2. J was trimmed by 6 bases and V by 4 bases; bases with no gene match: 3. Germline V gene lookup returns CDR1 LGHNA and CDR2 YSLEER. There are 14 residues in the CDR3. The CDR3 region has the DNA TGCGCCAGCAGCCCTAGCGGGGGGCGGGATACGCAGTATTTT. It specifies CASSPSGGRDTQYF.

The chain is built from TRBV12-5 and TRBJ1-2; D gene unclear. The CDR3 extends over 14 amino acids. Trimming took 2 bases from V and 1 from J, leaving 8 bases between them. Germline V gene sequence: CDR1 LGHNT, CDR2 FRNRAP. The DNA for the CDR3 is TGTGCTAGTGGTTTGCCGGCCAGTAACTATGGCTACACCTTC. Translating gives CASGLPASNYGYTF.

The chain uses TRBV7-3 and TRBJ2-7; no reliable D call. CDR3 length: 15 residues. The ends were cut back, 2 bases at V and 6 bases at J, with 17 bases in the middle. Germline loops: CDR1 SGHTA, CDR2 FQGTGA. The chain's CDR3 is CASSLFSATYVEQYF. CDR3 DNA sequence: TGTGCCAGCAGCTTATTTTCAGCAACATACGTCGAGCAGTACTTC.

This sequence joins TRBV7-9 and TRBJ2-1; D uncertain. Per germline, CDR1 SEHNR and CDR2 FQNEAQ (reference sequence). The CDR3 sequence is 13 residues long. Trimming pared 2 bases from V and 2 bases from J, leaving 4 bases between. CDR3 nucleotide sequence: TGTGCCAGCAGCTTACAAGCCTACAATGAGCAGTTCTTC. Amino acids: CASSLQAYNEQFF.

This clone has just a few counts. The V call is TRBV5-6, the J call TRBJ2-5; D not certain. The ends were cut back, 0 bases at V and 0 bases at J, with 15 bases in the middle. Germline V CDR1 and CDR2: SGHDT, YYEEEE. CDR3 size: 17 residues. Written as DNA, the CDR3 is TGTGCCAGCAGCTTGGCCGGGTCTAGGCCATACCAAGAGACCCAGTACTTC. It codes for CASSLAGSRPYQETQYF.

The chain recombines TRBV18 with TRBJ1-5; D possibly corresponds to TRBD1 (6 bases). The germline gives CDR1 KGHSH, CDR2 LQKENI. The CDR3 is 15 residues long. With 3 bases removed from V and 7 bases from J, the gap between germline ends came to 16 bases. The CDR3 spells CASSPIQGSGQPQHF. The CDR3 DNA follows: TGTGCCAGCTCACCGATACAGGGTTCTGGACAGCCCCAGCATTTT.

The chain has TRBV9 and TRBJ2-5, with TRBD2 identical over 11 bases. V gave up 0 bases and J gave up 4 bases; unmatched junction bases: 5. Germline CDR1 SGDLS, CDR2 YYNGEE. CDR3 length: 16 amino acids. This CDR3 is CASSVGLAGGGETQYF. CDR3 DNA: TGTGCCAGCAGCGTAGGCCTAGCGGGGGGAGGAGAGACCCAGTACTTC.

CDR3 in amino acids: CASSNTGELFF. The CDR3 bases are TGTGCCAGTTCGAACACCGGGGAGCTGTTTTTT. V and J are TRBV10-3 and TRBJ2-2, with D unresolved. From germline, CDR1 is ENHRY and CDR2 SYGVKD. V gave up 10 bases and J gave up 0 bases, with 3 bases separating them. This CDR3 is built from 11 residues.

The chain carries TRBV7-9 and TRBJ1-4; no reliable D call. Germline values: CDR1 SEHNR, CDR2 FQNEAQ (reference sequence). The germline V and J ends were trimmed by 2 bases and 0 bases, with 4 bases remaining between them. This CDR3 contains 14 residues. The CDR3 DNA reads TGTGCCAGCAGCTTACGGGCAACTAATGAAAAACTGTTTTTT. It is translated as CASSLRATNEKLFF. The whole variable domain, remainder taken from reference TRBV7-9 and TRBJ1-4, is DTGVSQNPRHKITKRGQNVTFRCDPISEHNRLYWYRQTLGQGPEFLTYFQNEAQLEKSRLLSDRFSAERPKGSFSTLEIQRTEQGDSAMYLCASSLRATNEKLFFGSGTQLSVL.

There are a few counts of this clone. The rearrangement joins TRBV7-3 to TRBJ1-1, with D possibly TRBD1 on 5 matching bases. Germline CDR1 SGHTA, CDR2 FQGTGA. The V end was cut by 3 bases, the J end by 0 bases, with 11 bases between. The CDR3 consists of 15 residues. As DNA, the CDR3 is TGTGCCAGCAGCTTCGACGGGGGGATGAACACTGAAGCTTTCTTT. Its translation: CASSFDGGMNTEAFF.

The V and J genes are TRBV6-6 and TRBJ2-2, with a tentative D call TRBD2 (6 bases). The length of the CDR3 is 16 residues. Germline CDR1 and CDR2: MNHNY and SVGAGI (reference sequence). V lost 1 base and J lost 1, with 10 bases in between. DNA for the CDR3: TGTGCCAGCAGTTACTATGGCGGGGTGAACACCGGGGAGCTGTTTTTT. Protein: CASSYYGGVNTGELFF.

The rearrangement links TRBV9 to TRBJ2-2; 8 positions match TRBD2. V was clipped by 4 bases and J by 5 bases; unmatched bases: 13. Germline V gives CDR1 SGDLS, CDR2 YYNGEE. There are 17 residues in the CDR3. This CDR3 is CASSPHPQRGTTGELFF. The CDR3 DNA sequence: TGTGCCAGCAGCCCCCACCCCCAGCGGGGGACTACCGGGGAGCTGTTTTTT. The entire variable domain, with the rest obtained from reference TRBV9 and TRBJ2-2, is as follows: DSGVTQTPKHLITATGQRVTLRCSPRSGDLSVYWYQQSLDQGLQFLIQYYNGEERAKGNILERFSAQQFPDLHSELNLSSLELGDSALYFCASSPHPQRGTTGELFFGEGSRLTVL.

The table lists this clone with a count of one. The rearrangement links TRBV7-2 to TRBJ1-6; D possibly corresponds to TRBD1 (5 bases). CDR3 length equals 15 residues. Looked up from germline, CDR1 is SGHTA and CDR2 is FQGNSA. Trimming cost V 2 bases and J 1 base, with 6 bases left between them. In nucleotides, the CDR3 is TGTGCCAGCAGCTTACAGGGTTCCTATAATTCACCCCTCCACTTT. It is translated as CASSLQGSYNSPLHF.

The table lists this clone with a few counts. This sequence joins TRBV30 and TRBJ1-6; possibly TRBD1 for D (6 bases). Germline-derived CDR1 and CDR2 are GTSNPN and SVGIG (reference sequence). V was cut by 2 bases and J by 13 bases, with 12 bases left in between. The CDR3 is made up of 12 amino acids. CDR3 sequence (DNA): TGTGCCTGGAGTAACAGGGAGGTCCCCCTCCACTTT. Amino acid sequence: CAWSNREVPLHF.

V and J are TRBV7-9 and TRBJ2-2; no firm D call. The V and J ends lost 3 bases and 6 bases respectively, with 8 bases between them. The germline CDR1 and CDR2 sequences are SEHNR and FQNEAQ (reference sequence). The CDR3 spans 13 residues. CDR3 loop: CASSFDFPGELFF. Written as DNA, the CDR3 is TGTGCCAGCAGCTTTGACTTCCCCGGGGAGCTGTTTTTT. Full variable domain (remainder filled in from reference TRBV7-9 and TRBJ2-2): DTGVSQNPRHKITKRGQNVTFRCDPISEHNRLYWYRQTLGQGPEFLTYFQNEAQLEKSRLLSDRFSAERPKGSFSTLEIQRTEQGDSAMYLCASSFDFPGELFFGEGSRLTVL.

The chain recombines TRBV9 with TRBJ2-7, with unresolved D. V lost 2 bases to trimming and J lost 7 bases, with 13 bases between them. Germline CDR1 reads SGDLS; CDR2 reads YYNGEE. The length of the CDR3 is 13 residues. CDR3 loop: CASSVDGFGEQYF. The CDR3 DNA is TGTGCCAGCAGCGTCGACGGGTTCGGGGAGCAGTACTTC.

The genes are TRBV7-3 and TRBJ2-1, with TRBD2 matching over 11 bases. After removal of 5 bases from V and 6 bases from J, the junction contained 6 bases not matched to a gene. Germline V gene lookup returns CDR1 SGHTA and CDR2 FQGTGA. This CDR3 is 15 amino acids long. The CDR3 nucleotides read TGTGCCAGCAGCCTAGCGGGGGGCTCAACCAATGAGCAGTTCTTC. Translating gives CASSLAGGSTNEQFF.

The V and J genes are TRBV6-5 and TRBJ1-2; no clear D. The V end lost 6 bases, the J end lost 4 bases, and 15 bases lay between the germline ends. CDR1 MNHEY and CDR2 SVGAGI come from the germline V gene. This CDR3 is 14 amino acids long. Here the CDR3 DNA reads TGTGCCAGCAGCCGGTCCCCTTCCGGCTATGGCTACACCTTC. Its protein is CASSRSPSGYGYTF.